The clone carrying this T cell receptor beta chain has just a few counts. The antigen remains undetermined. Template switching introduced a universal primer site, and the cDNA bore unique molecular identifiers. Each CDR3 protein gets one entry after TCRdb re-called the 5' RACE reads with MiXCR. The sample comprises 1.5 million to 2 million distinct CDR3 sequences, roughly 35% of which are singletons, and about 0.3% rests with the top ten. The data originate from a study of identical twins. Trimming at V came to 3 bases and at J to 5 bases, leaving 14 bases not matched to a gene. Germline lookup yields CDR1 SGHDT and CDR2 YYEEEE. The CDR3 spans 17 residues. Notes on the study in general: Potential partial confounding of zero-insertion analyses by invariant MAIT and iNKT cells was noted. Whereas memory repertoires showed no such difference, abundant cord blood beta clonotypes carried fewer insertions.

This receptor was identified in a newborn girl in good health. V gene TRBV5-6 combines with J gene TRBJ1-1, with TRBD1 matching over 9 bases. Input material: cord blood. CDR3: CASSSFKQGARRTEAFF. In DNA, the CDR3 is TGTGCCAGCAGCTCCTTCAAACAGGGGGCGCGTAGAACTGAAGCTTTCTTT.